This T cell receptor (beta chain) stems from a study of beta chain features in type 1 diabetes. Sorting of CD4+ naive, central memory, regulatory and stem cell-like memory cells was performed via CD45RO/CCR7/CD25/CD127/CD95/CD27. This clone was picked up a small number of times. The target antigen is unknown. Findings of the study overall: Within patients, naive, central memory and Treg TCRB repertoires seemed more similar than within healthy donors.

CDR3 length equals 16 residues. J was trimmed by 4 bases and V by 4 bases; bases with no gene match: 9. The V gene's germline CDR1 is SGHNT and CDR2 YYREEE (reference sequence). As every portion of the isolated RNA was reverse transcribed, the sequencing read expressed TCRB transcripts. Assay used: immunoSEQ multiplex PCR; TCRdb lists only in-frame clones, some missing. This repertoire shows 150,000 to 200,000 clones, approximately 8.4% found once; its top ten account for under 2.5%. This receptor was identified in a woman aged 18-35 years in good health. The specimen was central memory CD4+ T cells from blood. The gene calls are TRBV5-4 and TRBJ2-7; 12 nucleotides align to TRBD1. Here the CDR3 reads CASSRGGTGGAYEQYF. CDR3 bases: TGTGCCAGCAGCCGGGGAGGGACAGGGGGCGCGTACGAGCAGTACTTC.